This T cell receptor (beta chain) was captured by sequencing in a study of response to subunit inactivated influenza vaccine. Study results and limitations: Each seasonal influenza vaccination recruits few new T cells, the authors suggested.

Regarding this clonotype: Its specificity is not known.

MiXCR, run by TCRdb on the RT-PCR reads, gives a single entry per CDR3 protein. The sample lists approximately 490,000 distinct CDR3 sequences, roughly 7.9% occurring once. In germline, CDR1 is MNHEY, CDR2 SVGEGT. Germline trimming cut 6 bases from V and 1 base from J; bases unmatched to any gene: 9. This CDR3 region has 17 residues. This specimen consisted of PBMCs from blood, obtained approximately 25 months after vaccination. The clonotype was recovered from a man aged 50 to 69 who received an inactivated influenza vaccine. This chain connects TRBV6-2 or TRBV6-3 to TRBJ1-5, with 10 bases lining up with TRBD1. This chain's CDR3 is CASRPRQGAKSNQPQHF. CDR3 DNA sequence: TGTGCCAGCAGACCGAGACAGGGGGCTAAAAGCAATCAGCCCCAGCATTTT.